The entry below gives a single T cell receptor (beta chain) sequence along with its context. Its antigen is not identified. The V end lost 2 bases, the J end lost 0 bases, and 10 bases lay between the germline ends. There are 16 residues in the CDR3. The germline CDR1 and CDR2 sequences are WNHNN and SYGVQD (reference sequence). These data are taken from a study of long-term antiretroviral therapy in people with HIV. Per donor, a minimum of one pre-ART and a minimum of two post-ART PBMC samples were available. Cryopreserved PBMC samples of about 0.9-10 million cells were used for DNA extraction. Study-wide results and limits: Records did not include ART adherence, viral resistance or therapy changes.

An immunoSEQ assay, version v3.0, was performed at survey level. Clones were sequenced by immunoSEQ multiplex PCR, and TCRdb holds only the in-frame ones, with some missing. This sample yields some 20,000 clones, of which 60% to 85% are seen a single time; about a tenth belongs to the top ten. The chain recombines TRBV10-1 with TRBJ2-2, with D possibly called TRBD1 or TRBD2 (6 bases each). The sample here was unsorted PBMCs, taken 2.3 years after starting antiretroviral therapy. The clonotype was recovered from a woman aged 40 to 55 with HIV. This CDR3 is CASSETGAANTGELFF. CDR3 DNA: TGCGCCAGCAGTGAGACGGGGGCGGCGAACACCGGGGAGCTGTTTTTT.